Sequencing of this T cell receptor (beta chain) was carried out in a study of cytomegalovirus exposure and HLA in healthy donors. Study results and caveats: The authors later linked a missense DCLRE1C variant to TCR beta V- and J-gene trimming.

Turning to this clone: Its antigen is currently unknown.

Researchers ran the PCR with 60 Vbeta and 13 Jbeta primers. Here immunoSEQ multiplex PCR was the method, and the copy in TCRdb shows in-frame clones only, minus some. The sample yields nearly 200,000 clones, around four fifths seen once. From germline, CDR1 is MNHEY and CDR2 SMNVEV (reference sequence). This CDR3 has 15 amino acids. V shed 4 bases and J 12 bases; nucleotides not matched to a gene: 14. This receptor was obtained from a woman aged 45 to 65 in good health and CMV-seropositive. Sequenced: PBMCs. V gene TRBV27 combines with J gene TRBJ2-4; 8 bases agree with TRBD2. Written as DNA, the CDR3 is TGTGCCAGCAGTTCCCTTGCTGGACTAGCAGACAGTCAGTACTTC. Amino acid sequence: CASSSLAGLADSQYF.